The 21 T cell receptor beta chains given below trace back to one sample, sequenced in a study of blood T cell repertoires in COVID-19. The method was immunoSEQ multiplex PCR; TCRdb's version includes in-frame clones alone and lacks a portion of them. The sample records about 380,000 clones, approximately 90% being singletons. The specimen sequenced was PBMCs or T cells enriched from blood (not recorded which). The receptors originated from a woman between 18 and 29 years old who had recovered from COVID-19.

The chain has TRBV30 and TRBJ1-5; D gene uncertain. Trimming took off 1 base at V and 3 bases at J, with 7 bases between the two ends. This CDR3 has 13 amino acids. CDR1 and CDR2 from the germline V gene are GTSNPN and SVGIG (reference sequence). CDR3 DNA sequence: TGTGCCTGGAGTGGGCAGAACAATCAGCCCCAGCATTTT. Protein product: CAWSGQNNQPQHF.

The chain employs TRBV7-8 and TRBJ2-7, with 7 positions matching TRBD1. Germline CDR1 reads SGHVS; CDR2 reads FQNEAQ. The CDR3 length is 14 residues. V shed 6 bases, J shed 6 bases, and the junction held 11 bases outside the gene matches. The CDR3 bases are TGTGCCAGCAGTCCACTGGGACAGCTAGGCGAGCAGTACTTC. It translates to CASSPLGQLGEQYF.

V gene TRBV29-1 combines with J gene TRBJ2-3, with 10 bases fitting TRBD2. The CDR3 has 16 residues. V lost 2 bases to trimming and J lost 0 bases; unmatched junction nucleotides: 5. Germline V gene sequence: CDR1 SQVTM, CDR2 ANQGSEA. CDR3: CSVELAGGYSTDTQYF. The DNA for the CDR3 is TGCAGCGTTGAATTAGCGGGGGGCTACAGCACAGATACGCAGTATTTT.

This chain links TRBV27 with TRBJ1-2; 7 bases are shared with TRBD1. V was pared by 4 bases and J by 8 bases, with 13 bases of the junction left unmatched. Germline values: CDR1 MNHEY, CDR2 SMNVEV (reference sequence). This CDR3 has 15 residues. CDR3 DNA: TGTGCCAGCAGTTGGATTGGGACAGAATCCAAAGGCTACACCTTC. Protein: CASSWIGTESKGYTF.

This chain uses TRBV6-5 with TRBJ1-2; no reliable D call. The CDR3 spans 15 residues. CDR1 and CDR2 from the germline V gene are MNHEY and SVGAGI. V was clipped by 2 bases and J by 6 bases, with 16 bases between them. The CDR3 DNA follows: TGTGCCAGCAGTTACGGGAGAGCTGTCGGCCATGGCTACACCTTC. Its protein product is CASSYGRAVGHGYTF.

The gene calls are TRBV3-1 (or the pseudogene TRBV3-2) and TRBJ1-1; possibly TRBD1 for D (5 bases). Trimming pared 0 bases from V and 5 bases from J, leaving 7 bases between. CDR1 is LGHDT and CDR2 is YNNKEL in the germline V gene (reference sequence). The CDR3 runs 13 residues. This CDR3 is CASSQDGGTEAFF. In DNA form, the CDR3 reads TGTGCCAGCAGCCAAGATGGGGGGACTGAAGCTTTCTTT.

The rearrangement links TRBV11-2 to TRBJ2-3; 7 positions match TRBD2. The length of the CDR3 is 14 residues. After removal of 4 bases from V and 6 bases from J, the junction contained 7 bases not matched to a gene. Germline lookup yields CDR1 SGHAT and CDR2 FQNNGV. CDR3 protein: CASSSERGPDTQYF. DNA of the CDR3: TGTGCCAGCAGCTCAGAGCGGGGTCCGGATACGCAGTATTTT.

The CDR3 DNA reads as TGTGCCAGCTCGCGACAGGGGGCCGGGGAGCTGTTTTTT. Encoded protein: CASSRQGAGELFF. The rearrangement links TRBV18 to TRBJ2-2, with TRBD1 matching over 9 bases. After removal of 6 bases from V and 6 bases from J, the junction contained 2 bases not matched to a gene. This CDR3 is 13 amino acids long. The germline V gene has CDR1 KGHSH and CDR2 LQKENI. The full variable domain, completed using reference TRBV18 and TRBJ2-2, is NAGVMQNPRHLVRRRGQEARLRCSPMKGHSHVYWYRQLPEEGLKFMVYLQKENIIDESGMPKERFSAEFPKEGPSILRIQQVVRGDSAAYFCASSRQGAGELFFGEGSRLTVL.

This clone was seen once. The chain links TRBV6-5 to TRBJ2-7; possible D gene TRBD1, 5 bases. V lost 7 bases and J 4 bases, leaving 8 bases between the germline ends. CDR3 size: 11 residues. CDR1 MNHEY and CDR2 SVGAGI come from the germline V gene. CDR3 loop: CASISGYEQYF. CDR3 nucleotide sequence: TGTGCCAGCATATCAGGGTACGAGCAGTACTTC.

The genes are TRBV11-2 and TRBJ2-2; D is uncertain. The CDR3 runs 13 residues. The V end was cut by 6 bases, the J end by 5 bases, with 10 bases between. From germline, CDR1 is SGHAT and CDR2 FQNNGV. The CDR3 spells CASSSQITGELFF. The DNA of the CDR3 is TGTGCCAGCAGTTCACAGATTACCGGGGAGCTGTTTTTT.

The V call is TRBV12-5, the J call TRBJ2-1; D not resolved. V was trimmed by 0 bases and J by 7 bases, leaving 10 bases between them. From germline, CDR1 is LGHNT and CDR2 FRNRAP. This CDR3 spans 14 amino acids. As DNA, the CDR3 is TGTGCTAGTGGTTTGGTACTGGCGGTAAATGAGCAGTTCTTC. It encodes CASGLVLAVNEQFF.

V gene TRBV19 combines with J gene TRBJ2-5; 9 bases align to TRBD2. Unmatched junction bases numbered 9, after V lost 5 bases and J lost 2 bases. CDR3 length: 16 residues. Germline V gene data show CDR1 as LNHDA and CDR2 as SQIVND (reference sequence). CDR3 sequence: CASSPRGSGGQETQYF. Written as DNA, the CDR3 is TGTGCCAGTAGTCCCCGCGGTAGCGGGGGACAAGAGACCCAGTACTTC.

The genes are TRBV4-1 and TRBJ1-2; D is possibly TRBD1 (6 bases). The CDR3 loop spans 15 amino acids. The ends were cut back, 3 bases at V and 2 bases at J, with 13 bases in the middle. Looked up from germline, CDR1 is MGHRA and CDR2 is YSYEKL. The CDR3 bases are TGCGCCAGCAGCCAGCCCCGAACAGGGAACTATGGCTACACCTTC. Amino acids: CASSQPRTGNYGYTF.

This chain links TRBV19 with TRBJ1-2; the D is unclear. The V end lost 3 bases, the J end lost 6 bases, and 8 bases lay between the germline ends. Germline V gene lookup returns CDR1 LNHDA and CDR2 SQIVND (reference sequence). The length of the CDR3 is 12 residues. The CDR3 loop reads CASSMARHGYTF. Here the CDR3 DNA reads TGTGCCAGTAGTATGGCCAGGCATGGCTACACCTTC.

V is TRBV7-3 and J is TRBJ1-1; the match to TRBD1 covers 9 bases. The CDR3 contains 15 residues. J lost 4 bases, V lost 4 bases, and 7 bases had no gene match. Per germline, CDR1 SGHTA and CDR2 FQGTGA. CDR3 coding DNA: TGTGCCAGCAGCTCGACAGGGGGTCTAAGCACTGAAGCTTTCTTT. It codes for CASSSTGGLSTEAFF.

The CDR3 DNA follows: TGTGCCTGGAGTGTAAGAAGACAGGCTAACTATGGCTACACCTTC. This gives the protein CAWSVRRQANYGYTF. This chain uses TRBV30 with TRBJ1-2, with D possibly matching TRBD1 (6 bases). This CDR3 contains 15 residues. Per germline, CDR1 GTSNPN and CDR2 SVGIG (reference sequence). The germline V and J ends were trimmed by 0 bases and 0 bases, with 11 bases remaining between them.

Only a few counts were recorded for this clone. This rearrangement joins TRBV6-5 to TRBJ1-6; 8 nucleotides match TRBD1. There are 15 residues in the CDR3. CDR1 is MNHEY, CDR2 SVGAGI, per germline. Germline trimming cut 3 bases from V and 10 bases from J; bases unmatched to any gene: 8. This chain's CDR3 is CASSYTRGLWSPLHF. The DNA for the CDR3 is TGTGCCAGCAGTTATACCAGGGGGCTTTGGTCACCCCTCCACTTT.

The CDR3 DNA is TGTGCCTGGAGTAGTCGGCCGGGGAGCACAGATACGCAGTATTTT. Its protein product is CAWSSRPGSTDTQYF. The chain combines TRBV30 with TRBJ2-3; D possibly corresponds to TRBD2 (5 bases). The V end lost 2 bases, the J end lost 0 bases, and 12 bases lay between the germline ends. Germline values: CDR1 GTSNPN, CDR2 SVGIG (reference sequence). This CDR3 is 15 amino acids long.

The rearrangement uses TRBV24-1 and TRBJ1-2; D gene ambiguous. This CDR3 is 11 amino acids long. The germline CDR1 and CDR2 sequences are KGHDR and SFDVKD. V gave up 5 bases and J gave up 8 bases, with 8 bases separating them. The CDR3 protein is CATSGPGGYTF. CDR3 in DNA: TGTGCCACCAGTGGTCCGGGGGGCTACACCTTC.

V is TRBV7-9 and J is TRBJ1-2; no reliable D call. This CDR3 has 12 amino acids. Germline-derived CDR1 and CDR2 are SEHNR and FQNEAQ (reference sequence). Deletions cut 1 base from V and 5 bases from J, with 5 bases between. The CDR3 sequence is CASSLGGYGYTF. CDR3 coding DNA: TGTGCCAGCAGCTTAGGCGGGTATGGCTACACCTTC.

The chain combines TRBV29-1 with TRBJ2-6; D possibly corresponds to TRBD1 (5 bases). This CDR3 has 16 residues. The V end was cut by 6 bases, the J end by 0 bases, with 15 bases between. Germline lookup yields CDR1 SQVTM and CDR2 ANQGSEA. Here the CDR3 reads CSVQDTRVSGANVLTF. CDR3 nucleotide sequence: TGCAGCGTCCAGGACACCCGGGTCTCTGGGGCCAACGTCCTGACTTTC.